Listed below are T cell receptor beta chains from one sample, sequenced in a study of blood T cell repertoires in COVID-19. Some clones are missing from TCRdb's copy, which holds only in-frame ones; the method was immunoSEQ multiplex PCR. Of approximately 93,000 clones listed, roughly 90% are singletons. The specimen sequenced was peripheral blood. Receptors were obtained from a man in his fifties or sixties with active or convalescent COVID-19. Each CDR3 is given with its conserved first and last residue. D genes are given only for firm matches. Size is stated for part of the rows, as once, few or many counts, or as a class when the clone is expanded.

J gene | V gene | clone size | D gene | CDR3 protein | CDR3 DNA
TRBJ2-2 | TRBV7-8 | NA | NA | CASSLRNRENTGELFF | TGTGCCAGCAGCTTGAGGAACAGGGAGAACACCGGGGAGCTGTTTTTT
TRBJ2-3 | TRBV6-1 | NA | TRBD1 | CASSELGWTGGTDTQYF | TGTGCCAGCAGTGAATTGGGGTGGACAGGGGGGACAGATACGCAGTATTTT
TRBJ1-6 | TRBV5-1 | NA | NA | CASSVYRANSPLHF | TGCGCCAGCAGCGTTTACAGGGCTAATTCACCCCTCCACTTT
TRBJ1-6 | TRBV2 | NA | NA | CASSEDRALSALHF | TGTGCCAGCAGTGAAGACAGGGCCCTTTCAGCCCTCCACTTT
TRBJ2-7 | TRBV6-5 | few | NA | CASSSRTASYEQYF | TGTGCCAGCAGTTCCCGGACAGCTAGCTACGAGCAGTACTTC
TRBJ2-3 | TRBV3-1/TRBV3-2 | NA | NA | CASSQGRSFSTDTQYF | TGTGCCAGCAGCCAGGGGCGATCTTTTAGCACAGATACGCAGTATTTT
TRBJ2-5 | TRBV6-5 | NA | TRBD1 | CASSTGGQETQYF | TGTGCCAGCAGTACAGGGGGCCAAGAGACCCAGTACTTC
TRBJ2-7 | TRBV7-2 | NA | TRBD2 | CASSSRTSGGSGEQYF | TGTGCCAGCAGCTCAAGGACTAGCGGGGGTTCGGGTGAGCAGTACTTC
TRBJ2-1 | TRBV11-2 | NA | TRBD2 | CASSGRTSKGIDEQFF | TGTGCCAGCAGCGGCCGGACTAGCAAAGGGATTGATGAGCAGTTCTTC
TRBJ1-1 | TRBV5-1 | NA | TRBD1 | CASSLGTGVYTEAFF | TGCGCCAGCAGCTTGGGGACAGGGGTCTACACTGAAGCTTTCTTT
TRBJ2-7 | TRBV5-5 | once | NA | CASSLGQAHSYEQYF | TGTGCCAGCAGCTTGGGACAGGCCCATTCCTACGAGCAGTACTTC
TRBJ1-1 | TRBV11-2 | NA | NA | CASSLNLWAVNTEAFF | TGTGCCAGCAGCTTAAATCTCTGGGCAGTGAACACTGAAGCTTTCTTT
TRBJ1-2 | TRBV3-1/TRBV3-2 | NA | TRBD1 | CASSQESYRGRYGYTF | TGTGCCAGCAGCCAAGAAAGCTACAGGGGAAGGTATGGCTACACCTTC
TRBJ1-2 | TRBV25-1 | few | NA | CASTHPGFGGYTF | TGTGCCAGCACCCACCCAGGGTTTGGTGGCTACACCTTC
TRBJ2-2 | TRBV19 | NA | TRBD1 | CASRKDREGINTGELFF | TGTGCCAGTAGAAAGGACAGGGAAGGAATAAACACCGGGGAGCTGTTTTTT
TRBJ1-1 | TRBV5-5 | NA | NA | CASSRQIMNTEAFF | TGTGCCAGCAGCCGACAGATCATGAACACTGAAGCTTTCTTT
TRBJ2-1 | TRBV7-9 | few | NA | CASSARTGNEQFF | TGTGCCAGCAGCGCGCGGACTGGAAATGAGCAGTTCTTC
TRBJ2-2 | TRBV6-5 | NA | NA | CASMRTAGGELFF | TGTGCCAGCATGCGAACAGCGGGCGGGGAGCTGTTTTTT
TRBJ2-3 | TRBV4-1 | NA | TRBD2 | CASSQEGGEFVAISTDTQYF | TGCGCCAGCAGCCAAGAGGGGGGGGAGTTCGTAGCGATTAGCACAGATACGCAGTATTTT
TRBJ1-3 | TRBV30 | NA | NA | CAWSVPSGWVYTIYF | TGTGCCTGGAGTGTACCTTCGGGGTGGGTGTACACCATATATTTT
TRBJ1-5 | TRBV7-8 | NA | NA | CASSPNTEGSNQPQHF | TGTGCCAGCAGCCCCAACACTGAGGGCAGCAATCAGCCCCAGCATTTT
TRBJ2-7 | TRBV5-1 | NA | TRBD1 | CASSYGTGGYYEQYF | TGCGCCAGCAGCTACGGGACAGGGGGCTACTACGAGCAGTACTTC
TRBJ1-3 | TRBV6-5 | NA | TRBD1 | CASSPLRDRGNTIYF | TGTGCCAGCAGTCCACTAAGGGACAGGGGAAACACCATATATTTT
TRBJ1-6 | TRBV28 | NA | TRBD1 | CASSSFGGQGNSPLHF | TGTGCCAGCAGCTCTTTCGGGGGACAGGGAAATTCACCCCTCCACTTT
TRBJ1-6 | TRBV30 | NA | NA | CAWNLKTGNSPLHF | TGTGCCTGGAACCTGAAGACAGGAAATTCACCCCTCCACTTT
TRBJ1-2 | TRBV19 | once | TRBD1 | CASSTLGQGTPNYGYTF | TGTGCCAGTAGTACTCTCGGACAGGGCACACCTAACTATGGCTACACCTTC
TRBJ2-7 | TRBV28 | NA | TRBD1 | CASRPGQGLYEQYF | TGTGCCAGCAGACCCGGACAGGGACTCTACGAGCAGTACTTC
TRBJ2-2 | TRBV7-6 | NA | TRBD2 | CASSESGLASNTGELFF | TGTGCCAGCAGCGAATCGGGACTAGCCAGTAACACCGGGGAGCTGTTTTTT